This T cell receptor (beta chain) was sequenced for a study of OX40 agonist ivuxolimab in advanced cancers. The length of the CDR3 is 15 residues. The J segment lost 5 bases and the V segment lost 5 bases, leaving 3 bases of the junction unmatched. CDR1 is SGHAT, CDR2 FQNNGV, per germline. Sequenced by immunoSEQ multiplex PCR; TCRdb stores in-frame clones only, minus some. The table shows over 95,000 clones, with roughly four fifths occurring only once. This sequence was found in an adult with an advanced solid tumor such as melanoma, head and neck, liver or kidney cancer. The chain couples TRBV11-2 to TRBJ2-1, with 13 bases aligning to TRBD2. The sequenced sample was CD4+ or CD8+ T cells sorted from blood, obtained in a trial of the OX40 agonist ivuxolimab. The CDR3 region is CASSLGTSGDNEQFF. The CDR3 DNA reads TGTGCCAGCAGCCTTGGGACTAGCGGGGACAATGAGCAGTTCTTC.